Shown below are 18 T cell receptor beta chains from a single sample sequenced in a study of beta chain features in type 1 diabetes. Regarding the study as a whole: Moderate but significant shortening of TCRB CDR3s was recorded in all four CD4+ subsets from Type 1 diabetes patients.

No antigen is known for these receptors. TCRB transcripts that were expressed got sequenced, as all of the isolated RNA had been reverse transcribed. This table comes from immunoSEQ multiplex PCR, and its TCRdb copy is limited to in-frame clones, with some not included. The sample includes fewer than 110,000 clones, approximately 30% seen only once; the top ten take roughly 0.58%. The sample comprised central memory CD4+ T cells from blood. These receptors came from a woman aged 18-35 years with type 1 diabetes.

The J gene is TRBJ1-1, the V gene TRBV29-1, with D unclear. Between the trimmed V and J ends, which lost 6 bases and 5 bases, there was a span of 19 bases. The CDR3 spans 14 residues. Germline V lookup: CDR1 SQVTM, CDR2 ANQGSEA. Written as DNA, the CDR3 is TGCAGCGTGACCAGGACTTATGTGAGGACTGAAGCTTTCTTT. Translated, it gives CSVTRTYVRTEAFF. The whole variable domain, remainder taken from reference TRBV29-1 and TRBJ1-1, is SAVISQKPSRDICQRGTSLTIQCQVDSQVTMMFWYRQQPGQSLTLIATANQGSEATYESGFVIDKFPISRPNLTFSTLTVSNMSPEDSSIYLCSVTRTYVRTEAFFGQGTRLTVV.

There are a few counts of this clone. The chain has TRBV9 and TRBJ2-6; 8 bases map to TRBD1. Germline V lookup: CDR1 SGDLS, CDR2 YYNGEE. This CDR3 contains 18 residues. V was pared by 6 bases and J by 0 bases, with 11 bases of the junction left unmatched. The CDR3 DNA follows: TGTGCCAGCACACACACAGGGGGGTCTATCTCTGGGGCCAACGTCCTGACTTTC. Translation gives CASTHTGGSISGANVLTF.

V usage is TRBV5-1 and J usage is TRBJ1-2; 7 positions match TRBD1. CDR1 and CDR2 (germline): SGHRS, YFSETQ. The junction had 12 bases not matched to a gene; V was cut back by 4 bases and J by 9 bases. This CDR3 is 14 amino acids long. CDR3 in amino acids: CASSPQSTGISYTF. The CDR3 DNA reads TGCGCCAGCAGCCCCCAGTCGACAGGGATTAGCTACACCTTC.

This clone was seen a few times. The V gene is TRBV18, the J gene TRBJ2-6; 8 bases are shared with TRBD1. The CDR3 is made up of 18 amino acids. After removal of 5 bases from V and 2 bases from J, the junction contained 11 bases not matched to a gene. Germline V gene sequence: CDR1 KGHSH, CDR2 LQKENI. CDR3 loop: CASSTMRTGITGANVLTF. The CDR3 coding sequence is TGTGCCAGCTCAACTATGAGGACAGGGATAACTGGGGCCAACGTCCTGACTTTC.

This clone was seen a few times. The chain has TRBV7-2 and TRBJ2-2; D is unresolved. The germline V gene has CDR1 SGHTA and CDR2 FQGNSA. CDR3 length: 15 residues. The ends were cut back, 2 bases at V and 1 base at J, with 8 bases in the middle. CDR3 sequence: CASSLPLRNTGELFF. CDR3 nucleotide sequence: TGTGCCAGCAGCTTACCACTACGGAACACCGGGGAGCTGTTTTTT.

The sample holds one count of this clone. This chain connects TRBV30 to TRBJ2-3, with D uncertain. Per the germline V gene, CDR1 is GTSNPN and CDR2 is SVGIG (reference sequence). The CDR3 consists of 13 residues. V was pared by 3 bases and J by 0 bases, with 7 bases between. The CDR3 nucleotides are TGTGCCTGGAGGGAGCCCAGCACAGATACGCAGTATTTT. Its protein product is CAWREPSTDTQYF.

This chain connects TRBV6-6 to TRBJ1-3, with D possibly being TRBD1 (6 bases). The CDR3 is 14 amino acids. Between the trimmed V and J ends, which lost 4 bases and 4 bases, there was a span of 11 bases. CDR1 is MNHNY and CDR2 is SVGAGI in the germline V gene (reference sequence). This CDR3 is CASSSPDRGNTIYF. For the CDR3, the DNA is TGTGCCAGCAGTTCTCCGGACAGAGGAAACACCATATATTTT.

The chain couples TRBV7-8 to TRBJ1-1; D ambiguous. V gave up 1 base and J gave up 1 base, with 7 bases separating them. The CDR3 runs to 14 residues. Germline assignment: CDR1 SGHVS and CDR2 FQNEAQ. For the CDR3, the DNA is TGTGCCAGCAGCTTAGGGCCTGAGAACACTGAAGCTTTCTTT. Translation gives CASSLGPENTEAFF.

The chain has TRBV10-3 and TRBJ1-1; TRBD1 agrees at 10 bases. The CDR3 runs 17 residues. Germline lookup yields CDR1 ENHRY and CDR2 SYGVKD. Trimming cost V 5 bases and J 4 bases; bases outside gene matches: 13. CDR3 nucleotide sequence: TGTGCCATCAGTCAGGGACAGGGGACAGCCCTCCCCACTGAAGCTTTCTTT. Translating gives CAISQGQGTALPTEAFF.

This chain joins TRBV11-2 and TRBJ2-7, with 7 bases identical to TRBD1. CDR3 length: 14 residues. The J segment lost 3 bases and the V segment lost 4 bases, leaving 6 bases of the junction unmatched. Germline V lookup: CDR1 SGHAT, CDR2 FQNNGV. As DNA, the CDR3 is TGTGCCAGCAGCTCGCCCTGGACAGGCTACGAGCAGTACGTC. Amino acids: CASSSPWTGYEQYV.

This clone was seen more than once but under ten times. CDR3 bases: TGTGCCAGCAGCTTAAGGCCAGCGAGTAGCACAGATACGCAGTATTTT. Translation: CASSLRPASSTDTQYF. The J gene is TRBJ2-3, the V gene TRBV7-2, with D hard to call. The CDR3 totals 16 residues. Germline V gene lookup returns CDR1 SGHTA and CDR2 FQGNSA. V was shortened by 2 bases and J by 0 bases, with 12 bases between the two germline ends.

CDR3 bases: TGTGCCAGCAGTAGTAGGAGGGAAATGGAGACCCAGTACTTC. Translated: CASSSRREMETQYF. The rearrangement joins TRBV2 to TRBJ2-5; possibly TRBD2 for D (6 bases). Germline V CDR1 and CDR2: SNHLY, FYNNEI. The CDR3 loop spans 14 amino acids. V gave up 5 bases and J gave up 5 bases, with 15 bases separating them.

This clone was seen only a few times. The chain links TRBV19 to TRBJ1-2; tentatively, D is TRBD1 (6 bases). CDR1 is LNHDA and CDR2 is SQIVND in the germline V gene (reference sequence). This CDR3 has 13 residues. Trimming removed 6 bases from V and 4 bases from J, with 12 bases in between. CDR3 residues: CASRFGTRYGYTF. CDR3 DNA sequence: TGTGCCAGTAGGTTCGGGACACGCTATGGCTACACCTTC.

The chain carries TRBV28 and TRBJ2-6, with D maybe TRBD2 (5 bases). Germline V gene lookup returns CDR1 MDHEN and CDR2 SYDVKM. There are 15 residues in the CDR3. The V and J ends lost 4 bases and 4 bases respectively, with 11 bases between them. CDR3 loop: CASSSGELGANVLTF. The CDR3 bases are TGTGCCAGCAGTTCCGGGGAGTTGGGGGCCAACGTCCTGACTTTC.

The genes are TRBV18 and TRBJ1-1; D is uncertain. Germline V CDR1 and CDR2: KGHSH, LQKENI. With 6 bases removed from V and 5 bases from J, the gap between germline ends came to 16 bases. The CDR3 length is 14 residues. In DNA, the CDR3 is TGTGCCAGCTCCCCCAATCAGGTTTATACTGAAGCTTTCTTT. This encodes CASSPNQVYTEAFF.

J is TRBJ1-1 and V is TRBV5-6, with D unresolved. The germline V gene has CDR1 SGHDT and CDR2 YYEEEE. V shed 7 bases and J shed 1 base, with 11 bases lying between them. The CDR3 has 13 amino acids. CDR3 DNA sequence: TGTGCCAGCTCAGGTCGTTCGAACACTGAAGCTTTCTTT. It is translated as CASSGRSNTEAFF.

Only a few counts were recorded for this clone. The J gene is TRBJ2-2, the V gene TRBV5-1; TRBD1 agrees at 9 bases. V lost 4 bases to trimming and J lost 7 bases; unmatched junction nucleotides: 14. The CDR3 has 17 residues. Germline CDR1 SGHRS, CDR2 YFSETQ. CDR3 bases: TGCGCCAGCAGCCTCCAAACCGGGACAGGGCTCTTCGGGGAGCTGTTTTTT. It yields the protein CASSLQTGTGLFGELFF.

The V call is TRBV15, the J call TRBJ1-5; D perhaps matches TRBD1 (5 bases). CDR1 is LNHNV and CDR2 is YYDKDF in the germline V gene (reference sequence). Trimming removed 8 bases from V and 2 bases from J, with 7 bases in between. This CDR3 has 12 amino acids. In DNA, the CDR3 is TGTGCCACCTCGGGGGGCAATCAGCCCCAGCATTTT. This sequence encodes CATSGGNQPQHF. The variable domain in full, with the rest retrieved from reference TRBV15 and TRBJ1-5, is DAMVIQNPRYQVTQFGKPVTLSCSQTLNHNVMYWYQQKSSQAPKLLFHYYDKDFNNEADTPDNFQSRRPNTSFCFLDIRSPGLGDTAMYLCATSGGNQPQHFGDGTRLSIL.